This T cell receptor beta chain was found in a study of graft-versus-host responses after intestinal transplantation. Germline values: CDR1 MNHNS, CDR2 SASEGT. The CDR3 has 12 residues. V shed 5 bases and J shed 7 bases, with 12 bases lying between them. This clone was detected a few times. Sequencing used immunoSEQ multiplex PCR; TCRdb keeps in-frame clones, though not all of them. The sample lists some 40,000 clones; roughly 91% were seen once. The source of this sequence is a human patient who received an intestinal transplant, so some T cells may come from the graft donor. The sequencing used PBMCs, collected around 280 days after transplant. V usage is TRBV6-1 and J usage is TRBJ2-7; D may correspond to TRBD1 or TRBD2 (5 bases each). In nucleotides, the CDR3 is TGTGCCAGCAGTTCCGGGACGAGGGAGCAGTACTTC. Translated: CASSSGTREQYF.